A selection of T cell receptor beta chains follows, all from one sample in a study of identical twins. TCRdb re-called the 5' RACE reads through MiXCR, storing one row per CDR3 protein. The sample has under 300,000 distinct CDR3 sequences, about 14% seen once. The material sequenced was memory (CD45RO+) T cells sorted from blood. These receptors all come from a woman between 18 and 30 years old in good health. Each CDR3 is given with its conserved first and last residue. A D gene is named only where the DNA matches it firmly. Not all rows give a size; the values are once, few, many and, for expanded clones, a class.

d_gene,v_gene,len,j_gene,abundance,CDR3aa,CDR3nt
NA,TRBV27,15,TRBJ2-2,few,CASRIGSEGYGELFF,TGTGCCAGCAGGATCGGATCTGAGGGTTACGGGGAGCTGTTTTTT
NA,TRBV10-3,15,TRBJ1-3,NA,CAISQQGRSGNTIYF,TGTGCCATCAGCCAACAGGGCCGCTCTGGAAACACCATATATTTT
NA,TRBV20-1,13,TRBJ2-1,many,CSARRTPYNEQFF,TGCAGTGCTAGGAGGACTCCCTACAATGAGCAGTTCTTC
NA,TRBV20-1,14,TRBJ2-1,many,CSARGYADHNEQFF,TGCAGTGCTAGAGGTTACGCCGACCACAATGAGCAGTTCTTC
NA,TRBV5-1,12,TRBJ2-5,many,CASSLDEETQYF,TGTGCCAGTAGTTTAGATGAAGAGACCCAGTACTTC
NA,TRBV27,15,TRBJ1-6,few,CASSLSWRYGSPLHF,TGTGCCAGCAGTTTATCGTGGAGGTACGGCTCACCCCTCCACTTT
NA,TRBV9,13,TRBJ2-1,NA,CASSVAHYNEQFF,TGTGCCAGCAGCGTAGCTCACTACAATGAGCAGTTCTTC
NA,TRBV30,12,TRBJ2-3,many,CAWSVGGDTQYF,TGTGCCTGGAGTGTAGGCGGGGATACGCAGTATTTT
NA,TRBV29-1,13,TRBJ1-1,NA,CSVEGRQNTEAFF,TGCAGCGTTGAGGGACGGCAGAACACTGAAGCTTTCTTT
NA,TRBV5-1,14,TRBJ1-1,many,CASSRDSMNTEAFF,TGCGCCAGCAGTCGAGACAGCATGAACACTGAAGCTTTCTTT
TRBD1,TRBV12-3/TRBV12-4,15,TRBJ1-2,many,CASSFRRQGSAGYTF,TGTGCCAGCAGTTTCCGGCGACAGGGGTCCGCCGGCTACACCTTC
NA,TRBV18,15,TRBJ2-7,few,CASSPVEGSSYEQYF,TGTGCCAGCTCACCTGTTGAGGGGAGCTCCTACGAGCAGTACTTC
TRBD2,TRBV7-2,15,TRBJ2-3,few,CASSPSGRLVDTQYF,TGTGCCAGCAGCCCTAGCGGGAGATTGGTAGATACGCAGTATTTT
TRBD1,TRBV24-1,14,TRBJ2-3,NA,CATSEAGTGNTQYF,TGTGCCACCAGTGAAGCTGGGACAGGGAATACGCAGTATTTT
TRBD1,TRBV11-2,14,TRBJ1-1,many,CASSLDIRGTEAFF,TGTGCCAGCAGCCTGGACATCAGGGGGACTGAAGCTTTCTTT
NA,TRBV19,14,TRBJ1-1,NA,CASKTGGRSAEAFF,TGTGCCAGTAAAACCGGGGGGCGATCGGCTGAAGCTTTCTTT
NA,TRBV20-1,13,TRBJ1-5,many,CSASLGYNQPQHF,TGCAGTGCAAGCCTAGGGTACAATCAGCCCCAGCATTTT